This TCR beta chain was recovered during a study of T cells in Graves' hyperthyroidism and ophthalmopathy. Reasons for excluding patients were uncontrolled infection, other autoimmune disease, pregnancy or lactation. This sample holds PBMCs from 8 to 10 ml fresh peripheral blood. The investigators amplified TCR beta CDR3 regions from RNA transcripts. HTBI primers were employed in a first-round RT-PCR of the TCR CDR3. A single record per CDR3 protein comes from TCRdb applying MiXCR to the multiplex PCR reads. The sample holds hundreds of thousands of distinct CDR3 sequences, 15% to 20% seen once. The CDR3 covers 12 residues. Looked up from germline, CDR1 is DFQATT and CDR2 is SNEGSKA (reference sequence). V gave up 6 bases and J gave up 4 bases, with 9 bases separating them.

J is TRBJ2-2 and V is TRBV20-1; D gene unclear. This receptor was obtained from a middle-aged woman with Graves' ophthalmopathy. Sequenced sample: blood. The CDR3 protein is CSAAFSTGELFF. In DNA form, the CDR3 reads TGCAGTGCCGCATTTTCCACCGGGGAGCTGTTTTTT.